Each of the 26 T cell receptor beta chains below was sequenced from the same sample in a study of Ad26.COV2.S vaccination and SARS-CoV-2 variants. Treatment of the sample: some 19 received Ad26.COV2.S at low or high dose, single or two shots; roughly five received placebo; per-sample allocation not given. Collection of samples fell on day 63 after the first vaccine or placebo injection. Measured with immunoSEQ multiplex PCR; TCRdb has only the in-frame clones, and not every one. The repertoire holds about 440,000 clones, with around 88% as singletons. Sequencing was performed on peripheral blood, taken in a trial of Ad26.COV2.S vaccine versus placebo. Receptors were obtained from a person between 18 and 65 years old who received the Ad26.COV2.S COVID-19 vaccine or a placebo.

The chain employs TRBV14 and TRBJ2-5; D is unclear. CDR1 is SGHDN, CDR2 FVKESK, per germline. Trimming removed 4 bases at V and 2 bases at J, with 5 bases between. The CDR3 is 12 amino acids. The CDR3 is CASSLGQETQYF. CDR3 coding DNA: TGTGCCAGCAGCCTCGGACAAGAGACCCAGTACTTC.

V and J are TRBV2 and TRBJ2-5; the match to TRBD1 covers 7 bases. J gave up 3 bases and V 6 bases, and 7 bases lay outside the gene matches. Germline values: CDR1 SNHLY, CDR2 FYNNEI. The CDR3 has 14 residues. Here the CDR3 reads CASSDRQGEETQYF. The CDR3 DNA reads TGTGCCAGCAGCGATCGGCAGGGGGAAGAGACCCAGTACTTC.

V gene TRBV6-2 or TRBV6-3 combines with J gene TRBJ2-7; D remains unclear. CDR3 length: 11 amino acids. V was pared by 4 bases and J by 4 bases, with 5 bases between. Germline lookup yields CDR1 MNHEY and CDR2 SVGEGT. The CDR3 loop is CASSFGYEQYF. The CDR3, as DNA: TGTGCCAGCAGTTTCGGATACGAGCAGTACTTC.

The chain recombines TRBV9 with TRBJ2-1; weak D call: TRBD2 (7 bases). The CDR3 has 15 amino acids. V gave up 3 bases and J gave up 6 bases, with 16 bases separating them. In germline, CDR1 is SGDLS, CDR2 YYNGEE. CDR3 nucleotide sequence: TGTGCCAGCAGCGCCGGACTAGGGGGTGGCAATGAGCAGTTCTTC. This sequence encodes CASSAGLGGGNEQFF.

CDR3 residues: CASSLSFLGTSRTDTQYF. CDR3 in DNA: TGTGCCAGCAGTTTGTCATTTCTTGGGACTAGCAGGACAGATACGCAGTATTTT. The rearrangement links TRBV27 to TRBJ2-3; 9 nucleotides line up with TRBD2. Germline CDR1 MNHEY, CDR2 SMNVEV (reference sequence). The CDR3 totals 18 residues. V lost 3 bases, J lost 3 bases, and 13 bases stayed unmatched.

This sequence joins TRBV27 and TRBJ2-3; the match to TRBD2 covers 8 bases. V shed 4 bases, J shed 3 bases, and the junction held 6 bases outside the gene matches. This CDR3 is built from 15 residues. Germline V lookup: CDR1 MNHEY, CDR2 SMNVEV (reference sequence). The CDR3 DNA reads as TGTGCCAGCAGTTCCCCCCGGGGGGGGACAGATACGCAGTATTTT. Translation gives CASSSPRGGTDTQYF.

The chain recombines TRBV4-3 with TRBJ1-5; no clear D. CDR3 length: 16 residues. Deletions cut 4 bases from V and 4 bases from J, with 17 bases between. Germline lookup yields CDR1 LGHNA and CDR2 YSLEER. The CDR3 nucleotides are TGCGCCAGCAGCCCATCGGCGGCAGGACTTAATCAGCCCCAGCATTTT. The encoded protein is CASSPSAAGLNQPQHF.

This CDR3 is CASSPAAGNTEAFF. The CDR3 DNA reads as TGTGCCAGCAGCCCGGCGGCAGGGAACACTGAAGCTTTCTTT. The rearrangement uses TRBV11-2 and TRBJ1-1; D call uncertain. This CDR3 region has 14 residues. Germline CDR1 SGHAT, CDR2 FQNNGV. V lost 5 bases and J lost 1, with 11 bases in between.

This clone was counted a single time. This rearrangement joins TRBV30 to TRBJ2-1; TRBD2 might be the D (5 bases). This CDR3 contains 11 residues. In germline, CDR1 is GTSNPN, CDR2 SVGIG (reference sequence). Deletions cut 4 bases from V and 11 bases from J, with 12 bases between. CDR3 in amino acids: CAWNRGVQQFF. In nucleotides, the CDR3 is TGTGCCTGGAACCGGGGAGTCCAGCAGTTCTTC. Complete variable domain (other parts from reference TRBV30 and TRBJ2-1): SQTIHQWPATLVQPVGSPLSLECTVEGTSNPNLYWYRQAAGRGLQLLFYSVGIGQISSEVPQNLSASRPQDRQFILSSKKLLLSDSGFYLCAWNRGVQQFFGPGTRLTVL.

For this clone: The germline gene is not matched at one end of the junction; a read error may be the cause. V gene TRBV11-2 combines with J gene TRBJ1-2; possibly TRBD1 for D (6 bases). This CDR3 has 14 amino acids. Germline loops: CDR1 SGHAT, CDR2 FQNNGV. The DNA for the CDR3 is TGTGCCAGCACCTTAAAACAAACAGGGTCCGGCTACACCTTC. It codes for CASTLKQTGSGYTF.

The gene calls are TRBV5-4 and TRBJ2-1; D is unresolved. Germline CDR1 is SGHNT and CDR2 is YYREEE (reference sequence). The CDR3 sequence is 15 residues long. The V and J ends lost 0 bases and 4 bases respectively, with 11 bases between them. CDR3 coding DNA: TGTGCCAGCAGCTTGGTAGGCCAGTTGTACAATGAGCAGTTCTTC. It codes for CASSLVGQLYNEQFF.

This chain uses TRBV14 with TRBJ2-2; D remains unclear. The CDR3 spans 19 residues. Germline V gives CDR1 SGHDN, CDR2 FVKESK. Trimming left V 0 bases short and J 6 bases short, with 23 bases between. Written as DNA, the CDR3 is TGTGCCAGCAGCCAAGATGACCGGCAGCCGAGGCTTCGGTCCGGGGAGCTGTTTTTT. Its protein is CASSQDDRQPRLRSGELFF. Complete variable domain (other parts from reference TRBV14 and TRBJ2-2): EAGVTQFPSHSVIEKGQTVTLRCDPISGHDNLYWYRRVMGKEIKFLLHFVKESKQDESGMPNNRFLAERTGGTYSTLKVQPAELEDSGVYFCASSQDDRQPRLRSGELFFGEGSRLTVL.

The chain joins TRBV5-1 to TRBJ1-3, with unresolved D. Germline CDR1 and CDR2: SGHRS and YFSETQ. The V gene lost 0 bases and the J gene lost 4 bases, with 14 bases spanning the gap. The CDR3 totals 16 residues. As DNA, the CDR3 is TGCGCCAGCAGCTTGGAGGACCCTGGAGCCGGAAACACCATATATTTT. Residues: CASSLEDPGAGNTIYF.

The J gene is TRBJ2-1, the V gene TRBV5-1; 9 bases line up with TRBD1. V lost 4 bases and J lost 8; bases outside the gene matches: 4. In germline, CDR1 is SGHRS, CDR2 YFSETQ. This CDR3 comprises 13 residues. CDR3 in amino acids: CASSDRGNDEQFF. CDR3 bases: TGCGCCAGCAGCGACAGGGGGAACGATGAGCAGTTCTTC.

The sample holds one count of this clone. The rearrangement links TRBV25-1 to TRBJ2-6, with TRBD1 matching over 8 bases. After removal of 4 bases from V and 0 bases from J, the junction contained 5 bases not matched to a gene. The CDR3 is 17 residues long. CDR1 MGHDK and CDR2 SYGVNS come from the germline V gene. CDR3 residues: CASSGGTGPSGANVLTF. The CDR3 nucleotides read TGTGCCAGCAGTGGGGGGACAGGCCCCTCTGGGGCCAACGTCCTGACTTTC.

This clone was counted a single time. The chain links TRBV6-2 or TRBV6-3 to TRBJ1-1, with D possibly matching TRBD1 (5 bases). This CDR3 spans 15 amino acids. Germline V gives CDR1 MNHEY, CDR2 SVGEGT. The V end was cut by 6 bases, the J end by 0 bases, with 14 bases between. CDR3 coding DNA: TGTGCCAGCAGCCCCTCGGGACGGATGAACACTGAAGCTTTCTTT. Protein sequence: CASSPSGRMNTEAFF.

The CDR3 spells CASSPGPGTDTQYF. DNA for the CDR3: TGTGCCAGCAGCCCAGGGCCCGGCACAGATACGCAGTATTTT. The rearrangement uses TRBV11-3 and TRBJ2-3; tentative D call: TRBD1 (5 bases). Germline loops: CDR1 SGHNT, CDR2 YENEEA. V was shortened by 5 bases and J by 1 base, with 10 bases between the two germline ends. The CDR3 totals 14 residues.

The CDR3 reads CASSPSDTYNEQFF. For the CDR3, the DNA is TGTGCCAGCAGCCCGTCGGACACCTACAATGAGCAGTTCTTC. V is TRBV7-3 and J is TRBJ2-1, with a possible D match to TRBD1 (5 bases). The V gene's germline CDR1 is SGHTA and CDR2 FQGTGA. V lost 5 bases to trimming and J lost 2 bases, with 10 bases between them. This CDR3 region has 14 residues.

The chain carries TRBV7-2 and TRBJ1-5; D ambiguous. V lost 4 bases and J 4 bases, leaving 8 bases between the germline ends. This CDR3 has 13 amino acids. Germline CDR1 reads SGHTA; CDR2 reads FQGNSA. CDR3 bases: TGTGCCAGCAGCTGGAGTTGGAATCAGCCCCAGCATTTT. As protein: CASSWSWNQPQHF. The whole variable domain, remainder taken from reference TRBV7-2 and TRBJ1-5, is GAGVSQSPSNKVTEKGKDVELRCDPISGHTALYWYRQSLGQGLEFLIYFQGNSAPDKSGLPSDRFSAERTGGSVSTLTIQRTQQEDSAVYLCASSWSWNQPQHFGDGTRLSIL.

CDR3 DNA: TGTGCCAGCAGCTCCTCGGGGGGCCCTGCGGCTGAGCAGTTCTTC. Its protein product is CASSSSGGPAAEQFF. The V gene is TRBV7-3, the J gene TRBJ2-1, with D possibly being TRBD2 (7 bases). This CDR3 region has 15 residues. Between the trimmed V and J ends, which lost 4 bases and 9 bases, there was a span of 19 bases. CDR1 and CDR2 (germline): SGHTA, FQGTGA. The complete variable domain, with remaining parts taken from reference TRBV7-3 and TRBJ2-1, reads GAGVSQTPSNKVTEKGKYVELRCDPISGHTALYWYRQSLGQGPEFLIYFQGTGAADDSGLPNDRFFAVRPEGSVSTLKIQRTERGDSAVYLCASSSSGGPAAEQFFGPGTRLTVL.

The chain combines TRBV7-9 with TRBJ2-5; no clear D gene. Trimming shortened V by 3 bases and J by 4 bases, and 12 bases separated the two germline ends. The germline gives CDR1 SEHNR, CDR2 FQNEAQ (reference sequence). The CDR3 loop spans 14 amino acids. CDR3 coding DNA: TGTGCCAGCAGCTTCGTACGTCTTTTAGAGACCCAGTACTTC. Protein sequence: CASSFVRLLETQYF.

This chain uses TRBV27 with TRBJ2-1; D is ambiguous. The CDR3 length is 9 residues. The germline V and J ends were trimmed by 3 bases and 15 bases, with 6 bases remaining between them. The germline V gene has CDR1 MNHEY and CDR2 SMNVEV (reference sequence). The CDR3 sequence is CASSFTWFF. CDR3 DNA sequence: TGTGCCAGCAGTTTTACCTGGTTCTTC.

The chain uses TRBV23-1 and TRBJ2-7; a possible D gene is TRBD1 (5 bases). TRBV23-1 is designated an ORF whose function remains uncertain. V gave up 0 bases and J gave up 3 bases, with 15 bases separating them. This CDR3 has 16 residues. CDR3 DNA sequence: TGCGCCAGCAGTCAATCCAACCCCAGGGTAGGCTACGAGCAGTACTTC. This gives the protein CASSQSNPRVGYEQYF.

The chain combines TRBV6-6 with TRBJ1-3; weak D call: TRBD1 (6 bases). The CDR3 extends over 14 amino acids. From germline, CDR1 is MNHNY and CDR2 SVGAGI (reference sequence). V lost 4 bases to trimming and J lost 7 bases, with 14 bases between them. CDR3 sequence: CASSSRGTGNTIYF. Written as DNA, the CDR3 is TGTGCCAGCAGTTCCAGGGGCACGGGGAACACCATATATTTT.

This clone was detected a few times. The chain links TRBV10-3 to TRBJ2-2; the D gene is possibly TRBD2 (5 bases). The V and J ends lost 4 bases and 5 bases respectively, with 14 bases between them. CDR3 length equals 15 residues. CDR1 is ENHRY, CDR2 SYGVKD, per germline. For the CDR3, the DNA is TGTGCCATCAGTGGGGAGCCCCCGGGGACCGGGGAGCTGTTTTTT. This encodes CAISGEPPGTGELFF.

This clone has a handful of counts. CDR3 residues: CASSPGDSSYEQYF. CDR3 nucleotide sequence: TGTGCCAGCAGCCCAGGGGACAGCTCCTACGAGCAGTACTTC. The chain joins TRBV11-1 to TRBJ2-7, with 7 bases that match TRBD1. This CDR3 spans 14 amino acids. V was pared by 5 bases and J by 0 bases, with 4 bases of the junction left unmatched. Germline values: CDR1 SGHAT, CDR2 FQDESV (reference sequence).